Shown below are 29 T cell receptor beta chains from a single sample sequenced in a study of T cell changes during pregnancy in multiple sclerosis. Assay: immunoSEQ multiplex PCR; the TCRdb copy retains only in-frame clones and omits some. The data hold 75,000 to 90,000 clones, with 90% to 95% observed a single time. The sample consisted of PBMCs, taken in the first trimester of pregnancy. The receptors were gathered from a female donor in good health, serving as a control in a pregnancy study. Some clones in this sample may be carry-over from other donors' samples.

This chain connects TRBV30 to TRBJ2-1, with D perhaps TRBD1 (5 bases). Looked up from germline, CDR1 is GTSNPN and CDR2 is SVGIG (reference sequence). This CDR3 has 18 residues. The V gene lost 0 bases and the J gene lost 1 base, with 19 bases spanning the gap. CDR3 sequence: CAWSVYWVRQGSYNEQFF. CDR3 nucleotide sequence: TGTGCCTGGAGTGTATACTGGGTCCGGCAGGGATCCTACAATGAGCAGTTCTTC.

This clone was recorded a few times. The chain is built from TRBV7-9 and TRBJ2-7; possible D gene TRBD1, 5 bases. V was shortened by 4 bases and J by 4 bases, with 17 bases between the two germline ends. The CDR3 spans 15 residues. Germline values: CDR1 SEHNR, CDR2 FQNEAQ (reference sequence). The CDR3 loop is CASSSADRGAYEQYF. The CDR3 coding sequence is TGTGCCAGCAGCTCGGCAGACAGAGGAGCGTACGAGCAGTACTTC. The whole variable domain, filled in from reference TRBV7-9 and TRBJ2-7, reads DTGVSQNPRHKITKRGQNVTFRCDPISEHNRLYWYRQTLGQGPEFLTYFQNEAQLEKSRLLSDRFSAERPKGSFSTLEIQRTEQGDSAMYLCASSSADRGAYEQYFGPGTRLTVT.

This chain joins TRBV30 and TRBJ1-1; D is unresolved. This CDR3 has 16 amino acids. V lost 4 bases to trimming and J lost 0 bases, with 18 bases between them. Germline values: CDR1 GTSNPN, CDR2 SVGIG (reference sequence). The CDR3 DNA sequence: TGTGCCTGGATAAGCTACCGGGTTCTCATGAACACTGAAGCTTTCTTT. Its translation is CAWISYRVLMNTEAFF.

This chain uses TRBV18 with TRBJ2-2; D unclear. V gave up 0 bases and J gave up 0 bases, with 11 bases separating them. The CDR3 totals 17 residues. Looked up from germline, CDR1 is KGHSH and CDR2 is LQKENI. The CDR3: CASSPPSFRTNTGELFF. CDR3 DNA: TGTGCCAGCTCACCACCGAGTTTTCGAACGAACACCGGGGAGCTGTTTTTT.

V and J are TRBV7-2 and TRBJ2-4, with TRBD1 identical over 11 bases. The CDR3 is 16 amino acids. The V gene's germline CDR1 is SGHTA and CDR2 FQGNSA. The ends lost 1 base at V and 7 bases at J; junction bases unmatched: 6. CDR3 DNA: TGTGCCAGCAGCTTAGGGACAGGGGGCGGTAGTAACATTCAGTACTTC. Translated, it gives CASSLGTGGGSNIQYF.

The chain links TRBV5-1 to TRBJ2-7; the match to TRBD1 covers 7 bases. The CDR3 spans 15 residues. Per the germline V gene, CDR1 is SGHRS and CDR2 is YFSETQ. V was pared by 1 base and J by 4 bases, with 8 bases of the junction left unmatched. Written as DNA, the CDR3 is TGCGCCAGCAGCTTGTCAGCAGGGGGAGTTTACGAGCAGTACTTC. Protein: CASSLSAGGVYEQYF.

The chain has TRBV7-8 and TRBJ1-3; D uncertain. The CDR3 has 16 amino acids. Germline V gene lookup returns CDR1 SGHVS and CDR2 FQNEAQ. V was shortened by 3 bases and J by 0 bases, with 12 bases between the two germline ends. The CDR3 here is CASSFTRPSSGNTIYF. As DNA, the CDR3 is TGTGCCAGCAGCTTTACCAGGCCAAGCTCTGGAAACACCATATATTTT. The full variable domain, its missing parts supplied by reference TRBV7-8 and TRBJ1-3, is GAGVSQSPRYKVAKRGQDVALRCDPISGHVSLFWYQQALGQGPEFLTYFQNEAQLDKSGLPSDRFFAERPEGSVSTLKIQRTQQEDSAVYLCASSFTRPSSGNTIYFGEGSWLTVV.

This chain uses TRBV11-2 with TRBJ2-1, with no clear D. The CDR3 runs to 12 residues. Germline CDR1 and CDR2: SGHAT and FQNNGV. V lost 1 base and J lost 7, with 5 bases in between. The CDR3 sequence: CASSLGRNEQFF. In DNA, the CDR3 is TGTGCCAGCAGCTTAGGGCGGAATGAGCAGTTCTTC.

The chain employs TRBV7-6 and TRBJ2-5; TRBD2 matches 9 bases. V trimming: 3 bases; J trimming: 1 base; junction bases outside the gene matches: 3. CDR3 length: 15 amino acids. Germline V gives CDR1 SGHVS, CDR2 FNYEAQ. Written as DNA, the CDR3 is TGTGCCAGCAGCTTCGAGCGGGGGGTCCAAGAGACCCAGTACTTC. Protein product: CASSFERGVQETQYF.

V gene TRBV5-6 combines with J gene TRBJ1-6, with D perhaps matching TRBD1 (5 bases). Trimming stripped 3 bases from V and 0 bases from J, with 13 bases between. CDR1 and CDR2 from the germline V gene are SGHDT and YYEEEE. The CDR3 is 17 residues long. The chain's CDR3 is CASSSSTVSSYNSPLHF. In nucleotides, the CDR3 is TGTGCCAGCAGCTCATCGACAGTGAGCTCCTATAATTCACCCCTCCACTTT.

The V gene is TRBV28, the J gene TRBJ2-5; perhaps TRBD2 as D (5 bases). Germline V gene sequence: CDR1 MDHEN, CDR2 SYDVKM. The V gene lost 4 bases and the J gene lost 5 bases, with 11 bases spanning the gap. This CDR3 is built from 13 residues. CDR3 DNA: TGTGCCAGCAGTTCCCTCGGAGGTGAGACCCAGTACTTC. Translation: CASSSLGGETQYF.

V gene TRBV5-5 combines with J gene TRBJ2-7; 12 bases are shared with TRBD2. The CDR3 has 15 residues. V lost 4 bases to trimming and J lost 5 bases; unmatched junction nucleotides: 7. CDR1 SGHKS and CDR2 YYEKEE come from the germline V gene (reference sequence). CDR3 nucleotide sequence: TGTGCCAGCAGCCATAAGACTAGCGGGAGACACGAGCAGTACTTC. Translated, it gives CASSHKTSGRHEQYF.

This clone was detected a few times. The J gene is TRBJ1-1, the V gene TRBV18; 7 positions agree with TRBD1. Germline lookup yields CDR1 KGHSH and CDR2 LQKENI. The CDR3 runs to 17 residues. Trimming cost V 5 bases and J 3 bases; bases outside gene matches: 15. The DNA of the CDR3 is TGTGCCAGCTCAGCCTTGTCCACAGGGGTGGGGGACACTGAAGCTTTCTTT. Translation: CASSALSTGVGDTEAFF. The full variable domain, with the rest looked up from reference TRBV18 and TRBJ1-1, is NAGVMQNPRHLVRRRGQEARLRCSPMKGHSHVYWYRQLPEEGLKFMVYLQKENIIDESGMPKERFSAEFPKEGPSILRIQQVVRGDSAAYFCASSALSTGVGDTEAFFGQGTRLTVV.

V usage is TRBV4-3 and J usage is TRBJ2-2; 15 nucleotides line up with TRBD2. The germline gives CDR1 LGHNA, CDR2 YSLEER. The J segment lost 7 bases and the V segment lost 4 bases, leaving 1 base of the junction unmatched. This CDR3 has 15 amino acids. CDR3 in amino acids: CASSPGLAGGGELFF. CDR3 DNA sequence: TGCGCCAGCAGCCCGGGACTAGCGGGGGGCGGGGAGCTGTTTTTT.

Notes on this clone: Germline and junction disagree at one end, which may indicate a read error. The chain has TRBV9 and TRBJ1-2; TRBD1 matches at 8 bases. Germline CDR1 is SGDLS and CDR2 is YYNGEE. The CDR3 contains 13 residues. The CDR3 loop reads CASSAFPGQEKVF. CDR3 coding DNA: TGTGCCAGCAGCGCCTTCCCGGGACAGGAAAAGGTCTTC.

The CDR3 DNA is TGCAGCGTTGAAGTCCCTGACAATGGAGGGTACGAGCAGTACTTC. Its translation is CSVEVPDNGGYEQYF. The genes are TRBV29-1 and TRBJ2-7; D may be TRBD2 (6 bases). V lost 1 base to trimming and J lost 4 bases, with 17 bases between them. The CDR3 runs 15 residues. Germline V lookup: CDR1 SQVTM, CDR2 ANQGSEA.

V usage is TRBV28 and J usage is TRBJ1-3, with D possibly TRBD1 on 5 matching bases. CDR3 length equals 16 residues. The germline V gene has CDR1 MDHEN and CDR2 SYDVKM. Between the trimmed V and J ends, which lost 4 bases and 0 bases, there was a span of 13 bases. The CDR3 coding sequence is TGTGCCAGCAGTTCACAACAGGTGGGCTCTGGAAACACCATATATTTT. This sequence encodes CASSSQQVGSGNTIYF.

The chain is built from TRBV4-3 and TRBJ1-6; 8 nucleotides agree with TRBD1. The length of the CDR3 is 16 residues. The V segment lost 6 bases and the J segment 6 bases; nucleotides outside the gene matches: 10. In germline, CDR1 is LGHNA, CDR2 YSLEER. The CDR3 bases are TGCGCCAGCAGTCCCTCACTGGGACAGGTTAATTCACCCCTCCACTTT. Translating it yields CASSPSLGQVNSPLHF.

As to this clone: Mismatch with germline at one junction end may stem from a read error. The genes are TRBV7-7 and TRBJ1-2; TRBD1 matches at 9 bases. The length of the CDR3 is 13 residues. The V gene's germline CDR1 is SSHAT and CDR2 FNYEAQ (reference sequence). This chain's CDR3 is CASNRGPIYGYTF. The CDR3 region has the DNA TGTGCTAGCAACAGGGGGCCTATCTATGGCTACACCTTC.

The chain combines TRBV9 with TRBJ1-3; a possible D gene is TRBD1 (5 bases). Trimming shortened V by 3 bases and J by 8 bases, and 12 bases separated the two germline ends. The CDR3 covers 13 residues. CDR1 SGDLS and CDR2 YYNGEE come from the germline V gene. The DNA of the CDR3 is TGTGCCAGCAGCGCCTCGGGGGAGTACACCATATATTTT. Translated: CASSASGEYTIYF.

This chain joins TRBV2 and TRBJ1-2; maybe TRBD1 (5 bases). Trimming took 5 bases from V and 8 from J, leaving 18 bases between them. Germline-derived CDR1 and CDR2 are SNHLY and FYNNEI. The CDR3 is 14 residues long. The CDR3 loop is CASSYQTVSWGYTF. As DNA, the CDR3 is TGTGCCAGCAGTTACCAGACAGTCTCGTGGGGCTACACCTTC.

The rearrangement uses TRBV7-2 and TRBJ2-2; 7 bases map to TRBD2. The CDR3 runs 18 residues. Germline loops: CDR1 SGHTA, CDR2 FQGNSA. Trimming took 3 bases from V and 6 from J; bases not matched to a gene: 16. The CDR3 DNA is TGTGCCAGCAGCTTCCCGCGGGGGACCCGACTGGTCTCCGGGGAGCTGTTTTTT. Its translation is CASSFPRGTRLVSGELFF.

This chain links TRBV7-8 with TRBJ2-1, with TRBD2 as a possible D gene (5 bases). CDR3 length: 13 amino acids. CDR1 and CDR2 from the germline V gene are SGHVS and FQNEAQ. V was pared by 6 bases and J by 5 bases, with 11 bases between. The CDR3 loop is CASRSGLDNEQFF. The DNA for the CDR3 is TGTGCCAGCAGATCCGGACTGGACAATGAGCAGTTCTTC. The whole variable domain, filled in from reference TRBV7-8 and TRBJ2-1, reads GAGVSQSPRYKVAKRGQDVALRCDPISGHVSLFWYQQALGQGPEFLTYFQNEAQLDKSGLPSDRFFAERPEGSVSTLKIQRTQQEDSAVYLCASRSGLDNEQFFGPGTRLTVL.

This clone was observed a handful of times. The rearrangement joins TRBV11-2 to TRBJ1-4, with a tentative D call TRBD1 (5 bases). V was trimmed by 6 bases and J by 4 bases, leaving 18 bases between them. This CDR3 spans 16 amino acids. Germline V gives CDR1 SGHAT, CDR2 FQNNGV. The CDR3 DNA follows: TGTGCCAGCAGTTTTAGAGCGTCAGGGTTTAATGAAAAACTGTTTTTT. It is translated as CASSFRASGFNEKLFF.

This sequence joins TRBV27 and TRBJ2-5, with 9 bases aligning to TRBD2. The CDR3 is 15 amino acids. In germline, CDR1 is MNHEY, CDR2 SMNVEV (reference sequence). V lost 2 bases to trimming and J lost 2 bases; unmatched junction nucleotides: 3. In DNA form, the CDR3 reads TGTGCCAGCAGTTTAGCTAGCGGGGTGCAAGAGACCCAGTACTTC. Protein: CASSLASGVQETQYF.

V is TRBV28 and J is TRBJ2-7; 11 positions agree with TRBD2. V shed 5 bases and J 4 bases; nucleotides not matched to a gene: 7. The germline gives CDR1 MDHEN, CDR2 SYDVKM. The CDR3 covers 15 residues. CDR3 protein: CASSRTSGRGYEQYF. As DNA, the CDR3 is TGTGCCAGCAGTCGAACTAGCGGGAGAGGGTACGAGCAGTACTTC.

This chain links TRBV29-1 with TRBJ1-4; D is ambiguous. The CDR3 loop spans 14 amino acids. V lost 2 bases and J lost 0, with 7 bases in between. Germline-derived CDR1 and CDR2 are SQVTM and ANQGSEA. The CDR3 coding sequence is TGCAGCGTTGAACTAGTTTCAACTAATGAAAAACTGTTTTTT. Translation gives CSVELVSTNEKLFF.

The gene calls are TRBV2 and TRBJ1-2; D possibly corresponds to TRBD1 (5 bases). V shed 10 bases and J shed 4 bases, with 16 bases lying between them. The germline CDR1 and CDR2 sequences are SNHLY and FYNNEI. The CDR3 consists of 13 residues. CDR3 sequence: CATHLGRGYGYTF. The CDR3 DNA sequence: TGTGCCACCCATCTGGGGAGGGGCTATGGCTACACCTTC.

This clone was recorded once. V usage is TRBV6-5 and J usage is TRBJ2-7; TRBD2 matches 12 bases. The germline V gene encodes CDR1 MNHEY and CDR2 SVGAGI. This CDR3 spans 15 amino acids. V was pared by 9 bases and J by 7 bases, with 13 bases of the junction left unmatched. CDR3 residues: CASSRPTSGSGEQYF. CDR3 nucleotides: TGTGCCAGTTCCCGACCGACTAGCGGGAGTGGAGAGCAGTACTTC.